Each of the 9 T cell receptor beta chains below was sequenced from the same sample in a study of blood T cell repertoires in COVID-19. The assay was immunoSEQ multiplex PCR, and TCRdb's table has in-frame clones only and misses some. Here the sample spans about 81,000 clones, around 86% being singletons. The specimen sequenced was peripheral blood. The receptors were sampled from a human donor in a cohort sampled during active COVID-19.

V usage is TRBV5-1 and J usage is TRBJ1-2; tentative D call: TRBD1 (5 bases). Trimming took 0 bases from V and 11 from J, leaving 17 bases between them. The CDR3 runs to 14 residues. Looked up from germline, CDR1 is SGHRS and CDR2 is YFSETQ. CDR3 in DNA: TGCGCCAGCAGCTTGGGCCAAGGGACTGAGGAATACACCTTC. Residues: CASSLGQGTEEYTF.

The V gene is TRBV13, the J gene TRBJ2-1; 10 bases align to TRBD2. Looked up from germline, CDR1 is PRHDT and CDR2 is FYEKMQ (reference sequence). Trimming at V came to 3 bases and at J to 10 bases, leaving 9 bases not matched to a gene. The length of the CDR3 is 15 residues. CDR3 loop: CASSFLAGAAWEQFF. In DNA form, the CDR3 reads TGTGCCAGCAGCTTTCTAGCGGGAGCAGCGTGGGAGCAGTTCTTC.

The chain carries TRBV14 and TRBJ1-6; 7 bases match TRBD1. Losses at the gene ends were 5 bases for V and 7 bases for J; bases not matched to a gene: 8. The CDR3 has 15 residues. In germline, CDR1 is SGHDN, CDR2 FVKESK. Here the CDR3 DNA reads TGTGCCAGCAGCAAGGGGCAGGGGGTGAATTCACCCCTCCACTTT. Residues: CASSKGQGVNSPLHF.

The rearrangement uses TRBV10-3 and TRBJ2-7, with TRBD2 matching over 12 bases. Germline V gives CDR1 ENHRY, CDR2 SYGVKD. This CDR3 is 15 amino acids long. J lost 1 base, V lost 3 bases, and 1 base had no gene match. The chain's CDR3 is CAISELAGGSYEQYF. The DNA of the CDR3 is TGTGCCATCAGTGAACTAGCGGGGGGATCCTACGAGCAGTACTTC.

This sequence joins TRBV20-1 and TRBJ2-3; no definite D call. CDR1 is DFQATT and CDR2 is SNEGSKA in the germline V gene (reference sequence). This CDR3 spans 14 amino acids. V shed 5 bases and J shed 3 bases, with 15 bases lying between them. CDR3 sequence reads: CSACGGLTTDTQYF. The CDR3 nucleotides are TGCAGTGCTTGTGGCGGTCTAACTACAGATACGCAGTATTTT.

About this clone: Other DNA variants within this sample encode the same CDR3. The chain has TRBV29-1 and TRBJ1-2, with TRBD1 matching over 7 bases. J was trimmed by 2 bases and V by 6 bases; bases with no gene match: 3. The CDR3 runs to 12 residues. The germline gives CDR1 SQVTM, CDR2 ANQGSEA. The DNA of the CDR3 is TGCAGCGTGGAGGACAGGAACTATGGCTACACCTTC. Protein product: CSVEDRNYGYTF.

This clone was seen just once. This sequence joins TRBV4-3 and TRBJ2-5, with TRBD2 matching 8 bases. The trim removed 3 bases at V and 7 bases at J, leaving 7 bases unmatched. The CDR3 runs 14 residues. Germline CDR1 reads LGHNA; CDR2 reads YSLEER. The CDR3 DNA is TGCGCCAGCAGCCATGGGACTAGTGCGATGACCCAGTACTTC. It specifies CASSHGTSAMTQYF.

The genes are TRBV19 and TRBJ2-6; weak D call: TRBD2 (6 bases). CDR1 LNHDA and CDR2 SQIVND come from the germline V gene (reference sequence). With 10 bases removed from V and 0 bases from J, the gap between germline ends came to 13 bases. This CDR3 is 15 amino acids long. The CDR3 spells CATGESDSGANVLTF. The CDR3 nucleotides read TGTGCCACGGGGGAAAGTGACTCTGGGGCCAACGTCCTGACTTTC.

The chain joins TRBV2 to TRBJ1-5, with TRBD1 identical over 9 bases. CDR3 length equals 14 residues. Germline CDR1 is SNHLY and CDR2 is FYNNEI. Unmatched junction bases numbered 5, after V lost 8 bases and J lost 3 bases. CDR3 DNA sequence: TGTGCCAGCGTCGGGACAGGGAACAATCAGCCCCAGCATTTT. As protein: CASVGTGNNQPQHF.